This is a list of T cell receptor beta chains from one sample in a study of shared clonotypes between healthy human individuals. TCRdb keeps only in-frame clones here, not all; method: immunoSEQ multiplex PCR. The data contain some 1,900,000 clones, about 95% of them seen just once; the ten biggest clones take up roughly 1%. Input material: naive CD8+ T cells sorted from blood. The source is a man aged 18 to 35 in good health. Each CDR3 is given with its conserved first and last residue. The D gene is left open where the match is weak. Expanded clones are given a class, and other clones once, few, many or no size at all.

v_call,clone_size,j_call,d_call,cdr3_aa,cdr3_nt
TRBV5-6,-,TRBJ1-5,-,CASSFGSSAGAEPQHF,TGTGCCAGCAGCTTCGGTAGCTCAGCGGGGGCTGAGCCCCAGCATTTT
TRBV2,-,TRBJ1-1,-,CASSPGIVEAFF,TGTGCCAGCAGTCCCGGGATCGTCGAAGCTTTCTTT
TRBV28,many,TRBJ1-6,TRBD1,CASNRGSSYNSPLHF,TGTGCCAGCAACAGGGGGAGCTCCTATAATTCACCCCTCCACTTT
TRBV28,-,TRBJ2-5,-,CASSLSGEETQYF,TGTGCCAGCAGTTTAAGTGGGGAAGAGACCCAGTACTTC
TRBV9,-,TRBJ2-1,TRBD2,CASSPDLAGVINEQFF,TGTGCCAGCAGCCCAGACCTAGCGGGAGTTATAAATGAGCAGTTCTTC
TRBV11-2,-,TRBJ2-7,-,CASSLGPSYEQYF,TGTGCCAGCAGCTTAGGCCCGTCCTACGAGCAGTACTTC
TRBV15,-,TRBJ2-2,-,CATSNWQGGGGELFF,TGTGCCACCAGCAACTGGCAGGGGGGAGGCGGGGAGCTGTTTTTT
TRBV7-8,-,TRBJ2-2,TRBD2,CASSPGGSEAGELFF,TGTGCCAGCAGCCCAGGCGGGAGCGAGGCCGGGGAGCTGTTTTTT
TRBV2,-,TRBJ1-1,TRBD1,CASILGQGDTEAFF,TGTGCCAGCATTCTGGGACAGGGGGACACTGAAGCTTTCTTT
TRBV4-3,-,TRBJ2-1,TRBD2,CASSQDLGLALLNEQFF,TGCGCCAGCAGCCAAGATCTGGGACTAGCTCTTCTCAATGAGCAGTTCTTC
TRBV7-9,once,TRBJ2-1,-,CASSLVYNEQFF,TGTGCCAGCAGCTTAGTCTACAATGAGCAGTTCTTC
TRBV5-1,-,TRBJ1-1,TRBD1,CASSFRGQMNTEAFF,TGCGCCAGCAGCTTTCGGGGACAGATGAACACTGAAGCTTTCTTT
TRBV18,-,TRBJ1-1,-,CASSSNREKELSNTEAFF,TGTGCCAGCTCATCCAACAGGGAGAAGGAGTTGTCGAACACTGAAGCTTTCTTT
TRBV7-9,once,TRBJ2-7,-,CASSPGLSYEQYF,TGTGCCAGCAGCCCCGGACTCTCCTACGAGCAGTACTTC
TRBV11-3,-,TRBJ2-7,-,CASRVAQGTYEQYF,TGTGCCAGCAGGGTCGCGCAGGGGACCTACGAGCAGTACTTC
TRBV18,-,TRBJ2-7,-,CASSRGRVIVGYEQYF,TGTGCCAGCTCACGCGGCCGGGTTATAGTAGGCTACGAGCAGTACTTC
TRBV9,-,TRBJ2-7,-,CASSAGPASYEQYF,TGTGCCAGCAGCGCCGGACCCGCCTCCTACGAGCAGTACTTC
TRBV9,few,TRBJ1-1,-,CASSVASEGLNTEAFF,TGTGCCAGCAGCGTAGCATCGGAGGGTTTGAACACTGAAGCTTTCTTT
TRBV4-1,-,TRBJ2-3,TRBD2,CASGFSGGGTDTQYF,TGCGCCAGCGGGTTTAGCGGGGGGGGTACAGATACGCAGTATTTT
TRBV29-1,-,TRBJ1-2,TRBD1,CSVERTGYIDGYTF,TGCAGCGTTGAGAGGACAGGGTATATCGATGGCTACACCTTC
TRBV7-2,-,TRBJ2-1,-,CASSPGAASYYNEQFF,TGTGCCAGCAGCCCCGGGGCGGCGAGTTATTACAATGAGCAGTTCTTC
TRBV30,-,TRBJ2-2,-,CAWRWGTGELFF,TGTGCCTGGAGATGGGGAACCGGGGAGCTGTTTTTT
TRBV4-1,-,TRBJ2-7,-,CASSRRQFLEQYF,TGCGCCAGCAGCCGCCGACAGTTTCTCGAGCAGTACTTC
TRBV5-4,once,TRBJ1-1,-,CASNDGLEAFF,TGTGCCAGCAACGACGGCCTTGAAGCTTTCTTT
TRBV5-1,-,TRBJ2-7,-,CASSFYSSYEQYF,TGCGCCAGCAGTTTTTACAGCTCCTACGAGCAGTACTTC
TRBV7-8,once,TRBJ2-1,TRBD2,CASSLAAGVSYNEQFF,TGTGCCAGCAGCTTAGCAGCGGGGGTCTCCTACAATGAGCAGTTCTTC
TRBV5-3,-,TRBJ1-5,TRBD1,CARSLLLDRGRKYRNQPQHF,TGTGCCAGAAGCTTGTTACTGGACAGGGGGCGGAAATATCGCAATCAGCCCCAGCATTTT
TRBV4-1,once,TRBJ1-3,-,CASSQDRKAGNTIYF,TGCGCCAGCAGCCAAGATCGGAAGGCGGGAAACACCATATATTTT
TRBV6-5,-,TRBJ2-2,-,CASRPGTAYTGELFF,TGTGCCAGCAGGCCCGGGACGGCGTACACCGGGGAGCTGTTTTTT
TRBV9,-,TRBJ2-7,-,CASSPDSYEQYF,TGTGCCAGCAGCCCCGATTCCTACGAGCAGTACTTC
TRBV13,-,TRBJ2-5,-,CASSPTHGETQYF,TGTGCCAGCAGCCCAACCCATGGGGAGACCCAGTACTTC
TRBV28,-,TRBJ1-4,-,CASSLSPPPTNEKLFF,TGTGCCAGCAGTCTATCCCCGCCCCCTACAAATGAAAAACTGTTTTTT
TRBV4-1,-,TRBJ2-7,-,CASSQTDRASYEQYF,TGCGCCAGCAGCCAGACGGACAGAGCCTCCTACGAGCAGTACTTC
TRBV13,-,TRBJ2-1,TRBD1,CASSSGTGAPSSYNEQFF,TGTGCCAGCAGCTCCGGGACAGGGGCCCCGAGCTCCTACAATGAGCAGTTCTTC
TRBV5-4,-,TRBJ1-1,-,CASSLERPMNTEAFF,TGTGCCAGCAGCTTGGAACGGCCGATGAACACTGAAGCTTTCTTT
TRBV27,-,TRBJ2-2,TRBD2,CASSYLGTSGRIANTGELFF,TGTGCCAGCAGTTACCTCGGGACTAGCGGGAGGATCGCGAACACCGGGGAGCTGTTTTTT
TRBV28,-,TRBJ2-3,TRBD2,CASSLSGGGDTQYF,TGTGCCAGCAGTTTATCCGGGGGGGGAGATACGCAGTATTTT
TRBV13,-,TRBJ1-2,TRBD1,CASSMAGTGDGYTF,TGTGCCAGCAGCATGGCCGGGACAGGGGATGGCTACACCTTC
TRBV9,-,TRBJ2-7,-,CASSVEGNIYEQYF,TGTGCCAGCAGCGTAGAAGGAAACATATACGAGCAGTACTTC
TRBV28,-,TRBJ1-2,-,CASSFADSGYGYTF,TGTGCCAGCAGTTTTGCCGACAGTGGGTATGGCTACACCTTC
TRBV7-9,-,TRBJ2-3,-,CASIPEGSTWGTDTQYF,TGTGCCAGCATCCCGGAGGGGAGCACTTGGGGTACAGATACGCAGTATTTT
TRBV7-9,-,TRBJ2-2,TRBD1,CASSLGQGALVGELFF,TGTGCCAGCAGCTTGGGACAGGGGGCGCTGGTCGGGGAGCTGTTTTTT
TRBV28,-,TRBJ2-2,TRBD1,CASSFGQGEYTGELFF,TGTGCCAGCAGTTTCGGACAGGGAGAATACACCGGGGAGCTGTTTTTT
TRBV7-3,-,TRBJ1-6,-,CASSHQKDSLNSPLHF,TGTGCCAGCAGCCACCAGAAGGACAGCCTTAATTCACCCCTCCACTTT
TRBV27,-,TRBJ2-7,-,CASSQIGGPYEQYF,TGTGCCAGCAGTCAAATAGGGGGACCCTACGAGCAGTACTTC
TRBV6-5,-,TRBJ2-5,TRBD2,CASSYNLAGPQETQYF,TGTGCCAGCAGTTATAACCTAGCGGGGCCCCAAGAGACCCAGTACTTC
TRBV7-8,-,TRBJ1-4,TRBD1,CASSLGPDRENEKLFF,TGTGCCAGCAGCTTAGGCCCGGACAGGGAGAATGAAAAACTGTTTTTT
TRBV9,-,TRBJ2-5,-,CASSVGGQYQETQYF,TGTGCCAGCAGCGTAGGAGGCCAGTACCAAGAGACCCAGTACTTC
TRBV6-5,-,TRBJ2-1,TRBD2,CATMIAGAYNEQFF,TGTGCCACTATGATAGCGGGGGCTTACAATGAGCAGTTCTTC
TRBV5-6,once,TRBJ2-7,-,CASSLQEGAPWYF,TGTGCCAGCAGCTTGCAGGAGGGTGCCCCCTGGTACTTC
TRBV5-1,-,TRBJ2-3,-,CASSLETRTDTQYF,TGCGCCAGCAGCTTGGAAACTAGGACAGATACGCAGTATTTT
TRBV7-6,once,TRBJ1-2,-,CASSLAPRNYGYTF,TGTGCCAGCAGCTTAGCGCCAAGGAACTATGGCTACACCTTC
TRBV7-9,-,TRBJ2-1,-,CASSLVGSYNEQFF,TGTGCCAGCAGCTTAGTTGGCAGTTACAATGAGCAGTTCTTC
TRBV13,-,TRBJ1-4,-,CASSVEGDEKLFF,TGTGCCAGCAGCGTAGAGGGAGATGAAAAACTGTTTTTT
TRBV14,-,TRBJ2-1,-,CASSRTDSYNEQFF,TGTGCCAGCAGCCGGACAGACTCCTACAATGAGCAGTTCTTC
TRBV7-2,once,TRBJ2-7,-,CASSATRGSSYEQYF,TGTGCCAGCAGCGCGACCAGGGGATCCTCCTACGAGCAGTACTTC
TRBV7-8,once,TRBJ1-1,-,CASSLERWTEAFF,TGTGCCAGCAGCTTAGAGCGGTGGACTGAAGCTTTCTTT
TRBV7-9,-,TRBJ2-7,TRBD2,CASSLKREGSYEQYF,TGTGCCAGCAGCTTAAAGCGGGAGGGCAGCTACGAGCAGTACTTC
TRBV7-9,-,TRBJ2-3,TRBD1,CASTEGQGVTDTQYF,TGTGCCAGCACCGAGGGACAGGGGGTCACAGATACGCAGTATTTT
TRBV10-1,-,TRBJ2-7,TRBD1,CASSEWTGGNYEQYF,TGCGCCAGCAGTGAGTGGACAGGGGGGAACTACGAGCAGTACTTC